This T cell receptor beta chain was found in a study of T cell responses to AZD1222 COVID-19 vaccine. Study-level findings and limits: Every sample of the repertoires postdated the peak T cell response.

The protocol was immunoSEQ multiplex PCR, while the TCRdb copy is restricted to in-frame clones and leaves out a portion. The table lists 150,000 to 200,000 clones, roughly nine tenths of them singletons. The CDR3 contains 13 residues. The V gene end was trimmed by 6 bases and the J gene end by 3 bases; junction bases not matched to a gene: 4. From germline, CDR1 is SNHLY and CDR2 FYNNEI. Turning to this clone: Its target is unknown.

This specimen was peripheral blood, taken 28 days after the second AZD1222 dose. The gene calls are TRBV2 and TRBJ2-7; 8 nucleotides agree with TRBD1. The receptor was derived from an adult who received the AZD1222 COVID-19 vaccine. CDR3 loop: CASRGQGFYEQYF. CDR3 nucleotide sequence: TGTGCCAGCAGAGGACAGGGATTCTACGAGCAGTACTTC.